A selection of T cell receptor beta chains follows, all from one sample in a study of T-cell memory formation after mild COVID-19. MiXCR was run by TCRdb on the 5' RACE reads, yielding one entry per CDR3 protein. Of under 40,000 distinct CDR3 sequences in the sample, less than 8% were seen once. The sequencing input was PBMCs or a T cell subset sorted from them (not recorded which). These receptors all stem from an adult who had mild COVID-19 (a few samples of this study predate the infection). Cell type and time point are not known. CDR3s include the opening cysteine and the closing phenylalanine or tryptophan. A D gene is named only where the DNA matches it firmly. Expanded clones get a size class; other rows say once, few or many, or leave the size out.

TRBJ2-5 14 TRBV7-2 . many CASSFGGAAETQYF TGTGCCAGCAGCTTCGGAGGGGCCGCGGAGACCCAGTACTTC
TRBJ2-3 15 TRBV20-1 . many CSARNSGGSTDTQYF TGCAGTGCTAGAAATAGCGGAGGTAGCACAGATACGCAGTATTTT
TRBJ2-1 15 TRBV10-2 . many CASSRDSWGDNEQFF TGCGCCAGCAGCAGGGACTCCTGGGGGGACAATGAGCAGTTCTTC
TRBJ1-1 14 TRBV6-5 . . CASSEQGPDTEAFF TGTGCCAGCAGTGAGCAGGGGCCGGACACTGAAGCTTTCTTT
TRBJ2-1 14 TRBV20-1 TRBD2 many CSASLAGGYNEQFF TGCAGTGCTAGTCTGGCGGGGGGCTACAATGAGCAGTTCTTC
TRBJ1-1 15 TRBV27 . many CASSLWGGRNTEAFF TGTGCCAGCAGTTTATGGGGGGGGCGAAACACTGAAGCTTTCTTT
TRBJ1-1 15 TRBV20-1 TRBD1 . CSAPVWTGQNTEAFF TGCAGTGCGCCGGTTTGGACAGGCCAGAACACTGAAGCTTTCTTT
TRBJ2-2 18 TRBV11-1 TRBD2 many CASSLASPGLADTGELFF TGTGCCAGCAGCTTAGCATCTCCGGGACTAGCGGACACCGGGGAGCTGTTTTTT
TRBJ2-5 14 TRBV4-2 . many CASSRGQGGETQYF TGTGCCAGCAGCCGCGGACAGGGAGGGGAGACCCAGTACTTC
TRBJ2-1 16 TRBV12-3/TRBV12-4 TRBD2 many CASSLKTSGRPNEQFF TGTGCCAGCAGTTTAAAAACTAGCGGGAGACCCAATGAGCAGTTCTTC
TRBJ1-1 14 TRBV25-1 . many CASSFGLGGTEAFF TGTGCCAGCAGTTTCGGTTTGGGTGGCACTGAAGCTTTCTTT
TRBJ2-1 15 TRBV6-2/TRBV6-3 TRBD2 many CASREPGRSYNEQFF TGTGCCAGCAGAGAGCCCGGGAGGTCCTACAATGAGCAGTTCTTC
TRBJ2-5 15 TRBV20-1 . few CSARDLRRAGETQYF TGCAGTGCTAGAGATCTTCGCAGGGCGGGAGAGACCCAGTACTTC
TRBJ2-3 15 TRBV5-4 . . CASSLGGQGQDTQYF TGTGCCAGCAGCTTGGGGGGTCAGGGGCAAGATACGCAGTATTTT
TRBJ2-2 15 TRBV20-1 TRBD2 few CSAPYGGGNTGELFF TGCAGTGCTCCTTACGGCGGGGGGAACACCGGGGAGCTGTTTTTT
TRBJ2-4 12 TRBV29-1 . many CSGLSSGYIQYF TGCAGCGGCTTAAGTAGCGGATACATTCAGTACTTC
TRBJ2-1 18 TRBV7-9 . many CASSSPLGRFSGYNEQFF TGTGCCAGCAGCTCCCCCCTGGGTAGGTTCTCGGGCTACAATGAGCAGTTCTTC
TRBJ2-3 16 TRBV6-2/TRBV6-3 . . CASRASQGGVTDTQYF TGTGCCAGCAGGGCCTCACAGGGCGGGGTCACAGATACGCAGTATTTT
TRBJ2-1 15 TRBV27 TRBD2 many CASKLTGGGYNEQFF TGTGCCAGCAAACTAACGGGGGGTGGTTACAATGAGCAGTTCTTC
TRBJ2-1 16 TRBV9 TRBD2 few CASSVTAAGGPNEQFF TGTGCCAGCAGCGTAACGGCGGCGGGAGGGCCCAATGAGCAGTTCTTC
TRBJ2-3 13 TRBV24-1 . . CATSRGATDTQYF TGTGCCACCAGTAGGGGGGCCACAGATACGCAGTATTTT
TRBJ1-1 15 TRBV29-1 . . CSVAPRGILNTEAFF TGCAGCGTTGCACCCAGGGGTATTTTGAACACTGAAGCTTTCTTT
TRBJ2-3 13 TRBV2 . many CASTLGRTDTQYF TGTGCCAGCACCCTGGGGCGTACAGATACGCAGTATTTT
TRBJ1-1 15 TRBV5-1 TRBD1 few CASSSGQAMNTEAFF TGCGCCAGCAGCAGCGGACAGGCGATGAACACTGAAGCTTTCTTT
TRBJ2-3 13 TRBV3-1 . many CASSRRTTDTQYF TGTGCCAGCAGCCGGAGGACCACAGATACGCAGTATTTT
TRBJ1-1 14 TRBV5-6 . many CASSLDRMNTEAFF TGTGCCAGCAGCTTGGACAGAATGAACACTGAAGCTTTCTTT
TRBJ2-1 17 TRBV12-3/TRBV12-4 . . CASSLLNRASSYNEQFF TGTGCCAGCAGTTTACTGAACAGGGCCAGCTCCTACAATGAGCAGTTCTTC
TRBJ1-1 15 TRBV24-1 TRBD1 many CATSDHRGLRTEAFF TGTGCCACCAGTGACCACAGGGGGCTACGCACTGAAGCTTTCTTT
TRBJ1-1 15 TRBV20-1 TRBD1 . CSAAHWDRGRTEAFF TGCAGTGCAGCCCATTGGGACAGGGGTCGCACTGAAGCTTTCTTT
TRBJ2-1 16 TRBV5-1 TRBD1 many CASSSRDRELYNEQFF TGCGCCAGCAGCTCGAGGGACAGGGAGCTCTACAATGAGCAGTTCTTC
TRBJ2-3 14 TRBV20-1 . . CSARVGGGTDTQYF TGCAGTGCTAGAGTGGGCGGGGGCACAGATACGCAGTATTTT
TRBJ2-3 17 TRBV6-6 . . CASSYSPARDHTDTQYF TGTGCCAGCAGTTACTCGCCAGCGCGAGACCACACAGATACGCAGTATTTT
TRBJ1-1 13 TRBV4-3 . . CASSREYRTEAFF TGCGCCAGCAGTCGCGAGTACCGCACTGAAGCTTTCTTT
TRBJ2-3 14 TRBV5-5 . medium-sized CASSSRLASDTQYF TGTGCCAGCAGCTCGCGGTTAGCCTCAGATACGCAGTATTTT
TRBJ1-2 14 TRBV10-3 . . CAISATGVGDGYTF TGTGCCATCAGTGCAACGGGCGTCGGGGATGGCTACACCTTC
TRBJ2-7 15 TRBV5-4 . many CASSPPGRRSYEQYF TGTGCCAGCAGTCCCCCAGGGCGGCGATCCTACGAGCAGTACTTC
TRBJ2-1 14 TRBV12-3/TRBV12-4 TRBD1 many CASSFAGGGNEQFF TGTGCCAGCAGTTTTGCAGGGGGCGGGAATGAGCAGTTCTTC
TRBJ2-7 14 TRBV19 . many CASSIGQGTYEQYF TGTGCCAGTAGTATTGGGCAGGGAACCTACGAGCAGTACTTC
TRBJ1-6 15 TRBV7-2 . many CASSGRDTYNSPLHF TGTGCCAGCAGCGGACGGGACACCTATAATTCACCCCTCCACTTT
TRBJ1-1 14 TRBV6-1 . . CASREGLQNTEAFF TGTGCCAGCAGGGAGGGACTCCAGAACACTGAAGCTTTCTTT
TRBJ2-7 14 TRBV5-5 . few CASSLRQATNEQYF TGTGCCAGCAGCCTGCGGCAGGCTACGAACGAGCAGTACTTC
TRBJ2-1 15 TRBV7-9 TRBD2 . CASSSGLAGNNEQFF TGTGCCAGCAGCTCTGGACTAGCGGGGAACAATGAGCAGTTCTTC
TRBJ1-1 11 TRBV20-1 . few CSATQGVEAFF TGCAGTGCTACACAGGGAGTTGAAGCTTTCTTT
TRBJ2-5 18 TRBV12-3/TRBV12-4 TRBD2 few CASTRLLGLAGKQETQYF TGTGCCAGCACCCGTCTGTTGGGGCTAGCGGGGAAACAAGAGACCCAGTACTTC
TRBJ2-3 15 TRBV7-9 TRBD2 few CASSLRRGGRDTQYF TGTGCCAGCAGCTTAAGGCGGGGGGGCCGGGATACGCAGTATTTT
TRBJ2-5 11 TRBV19 . few CASSVGETQYF TGTGCCAGTAGCGTGGGCGAGACCCAGTACTTC
TRBJ2-2 16 TRBV4-2 . medium-sized CASSLVGFSNTGELFF TGTGCCAGCAGCCTGGTCGGGTTTTCGAACACCGGGGAGCTGTTTTTT
TRBJ2-7 15 TRBV5-1 TRBD1 many CASSPWDSLSYEQYF TGCGCCAGCAGCCCCTGGGACAGCCTTTCCTACGAGCAGTACTTC
TRBJ2-5 14 TRBV3-1 . many CASSRSGLQETQYF TGTGCCAGCAGCCGGAGCGGACTCCAAGAGACCCAGTACTTC
TRBJ2-7 14 TRBV29-1 . few CSVVAGLSSYEQYF TGCAGCGTTGTAGCTGGCCTCAGCTCCTACGAGCAGTACTTC